Following are 30 T cell receptor beta chains from one sample sequenced in a study of cytomegalovirus exposure and HLA in healthy donors. Amplification used 60 Vbeta primers and 13 Jbeta primers. Here immunoSEQ multiplex PCR was the method, and the copy in TCRdb shows in-frame clones only, minus some. Altogether some 160,000 clones are present, roughly 10% being singletons, with the ten largest covering over 1.5%. Sequencing was done on a sample of PBMCs. All receptors come from a male donor in good health and CMV-seronegative.

This clone has more than one count but fewer than ten. An end of the junction does not agree with germline; a read error may underlie this. The V gene is TRBV7-7, the J gene TRBJ2-2; 9 bases agree with TRBD1. Germline V gives CDR1 SSHAT, CDR2 FNYEAQ (reference sequence). CDR3 size: 17 residues. CDR3 nucleotide sequence: TGTGCTAGCAGCTTAGGGGGACAGGGATACTACACCGGGGAGCTGTTTTTT. It specifies CASSLGGQGYYTGELFF.

Turning to this clone: Since the CDR3 does not end with the conserved phenylalanine or tryptophan, this likely comes from a read error. This chain connects TRBV19 to TRBJ1-5; D remains unclear. The CDR3 totals 16 residues. Germline V gene sequence: CDR1 LNHDA, CDR2 SQIVND (reference sequence). V was trimmed by 7 bases and J by 4 bases, leaving 20 bases between them. The CDR3 region has the DNA TGTGCCAGTACATTCAGACGGGGAAGAGGGAATCAGCCCCAGCATGTT. Translating it yields CASTFRRGRGNQPQHV.

V gene TRBV9 combines with J gene TRBJ2-2, with TRBD2 as a possible D gene (5 bases). The germline V and J ends were trimmed by 0 bases and 4 bases, with 10 bases remaining between them. This CDR3 is built from 15 residues. Germline CDR1 reads SGDLS; CDR2 reads YYNGEE. CDR3 region: CASSVAKRLTGELFF. CDR3 nucleotide sequence: TGTGCCAGCAGCGTAGCGAAGCGGCTCACCGGGGAGCTGTTTTTT.

CDR3: CASSDRDSYNEQFF. The DNA for the CDR3 is TGTGCCAGCAGCGACCGGGACAGTTACAATGAGCAGTTCTTC. The chain employs TRBV7-9 and TRBJ2-1; TRBD1 matches 7 bases. The CDR3 totals 14 residues. Germline loops: CDR1 SEHNR, CDR2 FQNEAQ (reference sequence). V shed 5 bases, J shed 4 bases, and the junction held 5 bases outside the gene matches.

This clone was detected a few times. This chain links TRBV7-2 with TRBJ2-1; maybe TRBD1 (6 bases). The CDR3 is 16 amino acids. Germline CDR1 is SGHTA and CDR2 is FQGNSA. Trimming stripped 5 bases from V and 9 bases from J, with 23 bases between. This chain's CDR3 is CASSPSHRQAGSEQFF. The CDR3 DNA sequence: TGTGCCAGCAGCCCCTCCCACCGACAGGCTGGGAGTGAGCAGTTCTTC.

The chain carries TRBV13 and TRBJ2-5; a possible D gene is TRBD1 (6 bases). V was pared by 1 base and J by 4 bases, with 10 bases between. CDR3 length equals 14 residues. Germline CDR1 PRHDT, CDR2 FYEKMQ (reference sequence). CDR3 protein: CASSLDTGTETQYF. The DNA for the CDR3 is TGTGCCAGCAGCTTAGATACAGGGACAGAGACCCAGTACTTC.

This clone appeared a few times. The genes are TRBV10-2 and TRBJ2-5; 11 nucleotides line up with TRBD1. The CDR3 spans 16 residues. V lost 2 bases, J lost 11 bases, and 13 bases stayed unmatched. Looked up from germline, CDR1 is WSHSY and CDR2 is SAAADI. The DNA for the CDR3 is TGCGCCAGCAGTGAGGCCGGGACAGGGGGTAGGAGAGAGCAGTACTTC. Translating gives CASSEAGTGGRREQYF.

This clone has a handful of counts. The chain carries TRBV29-1 and TRBJ2-1, with 9 bases identical to TRBD1. Per the germline V gene, CDR1 is SQVTM and CDR2 is ANQGSEA. V lost 7 bases to trimming and J lost 4 bases; unmatched junction nucleotides: 2. This CDR3 contains 12 residues. DNA for the CDR3: TGCAGCGCCGGGACAGGGTACAATGAGCAGTTCTTC. Its translation is CSAGTGYNEQFF.

This clone was detected a few times. The rearrangement links TRBV19 to TRBJ2-1, with TRBD2 matching 8 bases. Losses at the gene ends were 2 bases for V and 3 bases for J; bases not matched to a gene: 6. From germline, CDR1 is LNHDA and CDR2 SQIVND (reference sequence). The CDR3 spans 16 residues. Here the CDR3 DNA reads TGTGCCAGTAGTATATTGGGCGGGAGGAGCTACAATGAGCAGTTCTTC. Protein sequence: CASSILGGRSYNEQFF.

The chain carries TRBV28 and TRBJ2-7, with 7 bases matching TRBD1. The germline V gene has CDR1 MDHEN and CDR2 SYDVKM. The CDR3 has 13 residues. J was trimmed by 0 bases and V by 7 bases; bases with no gene match: 3. As DNA, the CDR3 is TGTGCCAGCATGGGACAGAACTCCTACGAGCAGTACTTC. This translates into CASMGQNSYEQYF.

The chain joins TRBV6-5 to TRBJ2-4; no clear D gene. In germline, CDR1 is MNHEY, CDR2 SVGAGI. Trimming stripped 6 bases from V and 0 bases from J, with 9 bases between. The CDR3 sequence is 14 residues long. The CDR3 loop is CASSPELAKNIQYF. CDR3 bases: TGTGCCAGCAGCCCTGAGTTAGCCAAAAACATTCAGTACTTC.

There are a few counts of this clone. This chain links TRBV29-1 with TRBJ2-5, with TRBD2 matching over 7 bases. With V trimmed by 6 bases and J by 5 bases, 6 bases remained unmatched. Germline V lookup: CDR1 SQVTM, CDR2 ANQGSEA. This CDR3 is built from 12 residues. The CDR3 spells CSVVRGSETQYF. DNA of the CDR3: TGCAGCGTGGTGCGGGGGTCGGAGACCCAGTACTTC.

The chain uses TRBV10-3 and TRBJ1-1, with TRBD1 identical over 11 bases. Germline-derived CDR1 and CDR2 are ENHRY and SYGVKD. Germline trimming cut 0 bases from V and 6 bases from J; bases unmatched to any gene: 0. This CDR3 comprises 14 residues. In DNA, the CDR3 is TGTGCCATCAGTGAGTCGGGACAGGGGGCTGAAGCTTTCTTT. Residues: CAISESGQGAEAFF.

This clone was seen a handful of times. Here the CDR3 reads CASRGRDSEAFF. The CDR3 coding sequence is TGTGCCAGCCGAGGCCGGGACAGCGAAGCTTTCTTT. V is TRBV9 and J is TRBJ1-1, with 7 bases lining up with TRBD1. The CDR3 is 12 residues long. In germline, CDR1 is SGDLS, CDR2 YYNGEE. Losses at the gene ends were 7 bases for V and 8 bases for J; bases not matched to a gene: 8. Filled out from reference TRBV9 and TRBJ1-1, the complete variable domain reads DSGVTQTPKHLITATGQRVTLRCSPRSGDLSVYWYQQSLDQGLQFLIQYYNGEERAKGNILERFSAQQFPDLHSELNLSSLELGDSALYFCASRGRDSEAFFGQGTRLTVV.

This rearrangement joins TRBV30 to TRBJ2-7, with 9 bases identical to TRBD2. V was clipped by 2 bases and J by 2 bases; unmatched bases: 4. Germline values: CDR1 GTSNPN, CDR2 SVGIG (reference sequence). The CDR3 has 14 amino acids. In nucleotides, the CDR3 is TGTGCCTGGAGTATGGGCGGGAGGGCCTACGAGCAGTACTTC. Protein product: CAWSMGGRAYEQYF.

The J gene is TRBJ2-3, the V gene TRBV11-2, with D unresolved. In germline, CDR1 is SGHAT, CDR2 FQNNGV. The CDR3 length is 13 residues. Trimming shortened V by 3 bases and J by 2 bases, and 6 bases separated the two germline ends. CDR3 DNA: TGTGCCAGCAGCTTTGGCTTCACAGATACGCAGTATTTT. It codes for CASSFGFTDTQYF.

This clone has a handful of counts. The rearrangement links TRBV28 to TRBJ2-7; maybe TRBD1 (5 bases). This CDR3 contains 13 residues. The V and J ends lost 11 bases and 0 bases respectively, with 14 bases between them. From germline, CDR1 is MDHEN and CDR2 SYDVKM. The CDR3 sequence: CAGQGRLSYEQYF. The DNA for the CDR3 is TGTGCCGGACAAGGACGGCTCTCCTACGAGCAGTACTTC.

This clone appeared once. The CDR3 DNA reads TGTGCCAGCAGTTTGCGAGGAGGAGCCTACGAGCAGTACTTC. Its protein is CASSLRGGAYEQYF. The chain is built from TRBV28 and TRBJ2-7, with D tentatively TRBD2 (5 bases). The CDR3 length is 14 residues. Per germline, CDR1 MDHEN and CDR2 SYDVKM. V was pared by 3 bases and J by 2 bases, with 11 bases between.

CDR3 in amino acids: CASSARQGLETNEKLFF. The DNA of the CDR3 is TGTGCCAGTAGCGCGCGACAGGGTCTGGAAACTAATGAAAAACTGTTTTTT. The V and J genes are TRBV19 and TRBJ1-4; 7 nucleotides match TRBD1. The CDR3 loop spans 17 amino acids. J gave up 1 base and V 6 bases, and 11 bases lay outside the gene matches. Looked up from germline, CDR1 is LNHDA and CDR2 is SQIVND (reference sequence).

The rearrangement uses TRBV4-1 and TRBJ2-7; D might be TRBD1 (6 bases). Germline V gene sequence: CDR1 MGHRA, CDR2 YSYEKL. CDR3 length equals 13 residues. V shed 3 bases and J shed 7 bases, with 13 bases lying between them. In nucleotides, the CDR3 is TGCGCCAGCAGCCAGCCCGGACAGCCGGAGCAGTACTTC. It codes for CASSQPGQPEQYF.

The genes are TRBV5-1 and TRBJ2-7, with D perhaps matching TRBD2 (6 bases). V was cut by 3 bases and J by 0 bases, with 10 bases left in between. Germline lookup yields CDR1 SGHRS and CDR2 YFSETQ. The CDR3 loop spans 14 amino acids. CDR3 DNA sequence: TGCGCCAGCAGCTCGGACGGGAGCTCCTACGAGCAGTACTTC. Its protein is CASSSDGSSYEQYF.

The V and J genes are TRBV21-1 and TRBJ2-7; the D call of TRBD2 is as the table states it, not checked on the DNA. TRBV21-1 is listed as a pseudogene. The CDR3 runs to 17 residues. The CDR3 reads CASSKDGGGVPLAEQYF. In DNA, the CDR3 is TGTGCCAGCAGCAAAGACGGCGGGGGGGTTCCCCTGGCCGAGCAGTACTTC.

This clone has just a few counts. V is TRBV4-3 and J is TRBJ2-2, with 9 bases identical to TRBD2. V was pared by 10 bases and J by 3 bases, with 6 bases of the junction left unmatched. The CDR3 is 14 amino acids. The V gene's germline CDR1 is LGHNA and CDR2 YSLEER. CDR3 region: CAIPVAGDTGELFF. CDR3 bases: TGCGCCATCCCAGTAGCGGGAGACACCGGGGAGCTGTTTTTT.

This clone was seen only a few times. The gene calls are TRBV28 and TRBJ1-5; D gene ambiguous. Germline V gene data show CDR1 as MDHEN and CDR2 as SYDVKM. The CDR3 length is 13 residues. V dropped 5 bases and J dropped 15 bases, with 20 bases sitting between them. The CDR3 region is CASSPTRLPAGHF. CDR3 nucleotides: TGTGCCAGCAGTCCCACAAGGCTTCCCGCGGGGCATTTT.

This rearrangement joins TRBV6-5 to TRBJ2-7; maybe TRBD1 (8 bases). The V and J ends lost 6 bases and 1 base respectively, with 16 bases between them. The CDR3 consists of 15 residues. From germline, CDR1 is MNHEY and CDR2 SVGAGI. The DNA of the CDR3 is TGTGCCAGCAGCCACGGGGGGACAGGTTCCTACGAGCAGTACTTC. Its protein is CASSHGGTGSYEQYF.

The rearrangement links TRBV9 to TRBJ1-5; the D is unclear. The CDR3 loop spans 14 amino acids. Germline assignment: CDR1 SGDLS and CDR2 YYNGEE. Trimming shortened V by 2 bases and J by 6 bases, and 12 bases separated the two germline ends. The CDR3 sequence is CASSVSSLGQPQHF. The CDR3 nucleotides read TGTGCCAGCAGCGTGTCTAGTTTAGGTCAGCCCCAGCATTTT.

The rearrangement links TRBV6-5 to TRBJ2-5; D is ambiguous. This CDR3 contains 16 residues. V lost 2 bases and J 2 bases, leaving 15 bases between the germline ends. The germline gives CDR1 MNHEY, CDR2 SVGAGI. The CDR3 spells CASSYVQTSTQETQYF. CDR3 sequence (DNA): TGTGCCAGCAGTTACGTTCAGACAAGTACTCAAGAGACCCAGTACTTC.

This clone was counted a few times. The J gene is TRBJ2-7, the V gene TRBV6-6, with a weak D call TRBD2 (6 bases). CDR1 MNHNY and CDR2 SVGAGI come from the germline V gene (reference sequence). V gave up 7 bases and J gave up 7 bases, with 11 bases separating them. The CDR3 totals 11 residues. The CDR3 nucleotides read TGTGCCAGCACCGCGGCGGGGGAGCAGTACTTC. Protein product: CASTAAGEQYF.

On this clone itself: Other DNA sequences within the sample encode an identical CDR3. V gene TRBV6-6 combines with J gene TRBJ1-1; D might be TRBD1 (5 bases). This CDR3 comprises 12 residues. V dropped 6 bases and J dropped 11 bases, with 16 bases sitting between them. Germline CDR1 and CDR2: MNHNY and SVGAGI (reference sequence). Here the CDR3 DNA reads TGTGCCAGCAGGTATTGGGGCGGCCGCGCTTTCTTT. It is translated as CASRYWGGRAFF.

This clone was detected a few times. V is TRBV5-1 and J is TRBJ2-7, with a weak D call TRBD2 (6 bases). The CDR3 totals 16 residues. CDR1 is SGHRS and CDR2 is YFSETQ in the germline V gene. Trimming took off 1 base at V and 0 bases at J, with 14 bases between the two ends. The CDR3 protein is CASSLLRTGSSYEQYF. The CDR3 DNA follows: TGCGCCAGCAGCTTGTTAAGGACCGGGAGCTCCTACGAGCAGTACTTC.